These 2 T cell receptor beta chains originate from one sample sequenced in a study of blood T cell repertoires in COVID-19. Measured with immunoSEQ multiplex PCR; TCRdb has only the in-frame clones, and not every one. The sample contains about 140,000 clones, approximately 84% of which appear only once. The sequencing sample was made of peripheral blood. These receptors originate from a woman older than 75 in a cohort sampled during active or convalescent COVID-19.

This clone was seen once. J is TRBJ1-4 and V is TRBV10-3, with 8 nucleotides matching TRBD1. CDR1 is ENHRY and CDR2 is SYGVKD in the germline V gene. This CDR3 is built from 14 residues. With 5 bases clipped from V and 8 bases from J, the junction kept 7 bases outside the gene matches. The CDR3 is CAISRQGADEKLFF. The CDR3 region has the DNA TGTGCCATCAGTCGTCAGGGGGCAGACGAAAAACTGTTTTTT.

The chain carries TRBV27 and TRBJ2-4; 12 nucleotides match TRBD2. Germline values: CDR1 MNHEY, CDR2 SMNVEV (reference sequence). Trimming took 3 bases from V and 1 from J; bases not matched to a gene: 4. The CDR3 has 17 amino acids. In DNA form, the CDR3 reads TGTGCCAGCAGTTTGACTAGCGGGGGTTTTGCCAAAAACATTCAGTACTTC. Its translation is CASSLTSGGFAKNIQYF.